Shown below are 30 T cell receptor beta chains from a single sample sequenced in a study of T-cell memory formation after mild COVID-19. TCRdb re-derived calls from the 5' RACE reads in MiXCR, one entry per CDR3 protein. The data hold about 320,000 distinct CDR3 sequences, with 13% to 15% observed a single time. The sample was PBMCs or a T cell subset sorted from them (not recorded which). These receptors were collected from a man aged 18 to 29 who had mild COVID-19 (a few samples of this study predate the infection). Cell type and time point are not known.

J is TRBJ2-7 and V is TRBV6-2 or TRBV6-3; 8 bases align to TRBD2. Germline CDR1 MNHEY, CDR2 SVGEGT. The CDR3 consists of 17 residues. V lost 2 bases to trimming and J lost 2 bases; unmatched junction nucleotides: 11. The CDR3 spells CASSYPPGAGGPYEQYF. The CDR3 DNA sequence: TGTGCCAGCAGTTACCCCCCCGGTGCGGGGGGACCCTACGAGCAGTACTTC.

The CDR3 loop is CSAGPYEQYF. The CDR3 bases are TGCAGTGCGGGCCCCTACGAGCAGTACTTC. The chain uses TRBV20-1 and TRBJ2-7; D uncertain. Germline-derived CDR1 and CDR2 are DFQATT and SNEGSKA (reference sequence). The CDR3 has 10 residues. V was trimmed by 6 bases and J by 2 bases, leaving 5 bases between them.

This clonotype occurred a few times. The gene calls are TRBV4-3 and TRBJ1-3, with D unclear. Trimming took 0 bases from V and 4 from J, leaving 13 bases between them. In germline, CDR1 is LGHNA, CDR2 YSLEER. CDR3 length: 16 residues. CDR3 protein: CASSQDRGIRGNTIYF. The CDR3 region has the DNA TGCGCCAGCAGCCAAGATAGAGGGATACGAGGAAACACCATATATTTT.

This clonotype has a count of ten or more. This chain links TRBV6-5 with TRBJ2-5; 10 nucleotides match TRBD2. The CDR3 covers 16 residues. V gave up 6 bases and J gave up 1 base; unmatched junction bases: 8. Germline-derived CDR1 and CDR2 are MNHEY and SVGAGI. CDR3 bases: TGTGCCAGCAGACCGACACTAGCGGGGCCCCAAGAGACCCAGTACTTC. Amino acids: CASRPTLAGPQETQYF.

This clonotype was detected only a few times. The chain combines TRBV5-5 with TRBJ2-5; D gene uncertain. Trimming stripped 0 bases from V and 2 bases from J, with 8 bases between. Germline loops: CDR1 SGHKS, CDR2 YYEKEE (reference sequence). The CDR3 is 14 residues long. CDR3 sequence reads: CASSLGPEQETQYF. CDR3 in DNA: TGTGCCAGCAGCTTGGGGCCAGAACAAGAGACCCAGTACTTC.

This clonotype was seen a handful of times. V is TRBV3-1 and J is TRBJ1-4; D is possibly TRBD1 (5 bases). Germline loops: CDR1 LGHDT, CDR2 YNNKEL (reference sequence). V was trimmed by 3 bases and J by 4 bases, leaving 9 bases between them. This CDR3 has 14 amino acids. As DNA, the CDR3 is TGTGCCAGCAGCCATTCGGGGGGTAATGAAAAACTGTTTTTT. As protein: CASSHSGGNEKLFF. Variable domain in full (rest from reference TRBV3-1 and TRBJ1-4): DTAVSQTPKYLVTQMGNDKSIKCEQNLGHDTMYWYKQDSKKFLKIMFSYNNKELIINETVPNRFSPKSPDKAHLNLHINSLELGDSAVYFCASSHSGGNEKLFFGSGTQLSVL.

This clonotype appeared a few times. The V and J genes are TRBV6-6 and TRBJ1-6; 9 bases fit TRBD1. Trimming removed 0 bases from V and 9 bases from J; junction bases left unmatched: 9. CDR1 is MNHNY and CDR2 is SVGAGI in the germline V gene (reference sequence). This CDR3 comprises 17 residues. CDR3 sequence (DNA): TGTGCCAGCAGTTACTCGGGACAGGGTGGGGACTTTTCACCCCTCCACTTT. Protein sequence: CASSYSGQGGDFSPLHF.

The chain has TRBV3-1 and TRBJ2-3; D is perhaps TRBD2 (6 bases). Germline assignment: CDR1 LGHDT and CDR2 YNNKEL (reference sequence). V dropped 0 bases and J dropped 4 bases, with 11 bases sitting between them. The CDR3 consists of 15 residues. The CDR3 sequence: CASSQEGGAPDTQYF. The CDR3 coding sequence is TGTGCCAGCAGCCAAGAGGGCGGGGCGCCAGATACGCAGTATTTT.

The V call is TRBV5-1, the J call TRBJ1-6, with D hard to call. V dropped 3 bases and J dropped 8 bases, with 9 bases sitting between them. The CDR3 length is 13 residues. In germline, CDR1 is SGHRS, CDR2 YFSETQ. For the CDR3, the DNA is TGCGCCAGCAGCTGGAAATCCGATTCACCCCTCCACTTT. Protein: CASSWKSDSPLHF.

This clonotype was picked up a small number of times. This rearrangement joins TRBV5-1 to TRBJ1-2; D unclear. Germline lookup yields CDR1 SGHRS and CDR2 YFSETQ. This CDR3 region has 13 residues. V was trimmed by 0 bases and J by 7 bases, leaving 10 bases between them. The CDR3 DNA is TGCGCCAGCAGCTTGGACATATTGGGTGGCTACACCTTC. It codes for CASSLDILGGYTF.

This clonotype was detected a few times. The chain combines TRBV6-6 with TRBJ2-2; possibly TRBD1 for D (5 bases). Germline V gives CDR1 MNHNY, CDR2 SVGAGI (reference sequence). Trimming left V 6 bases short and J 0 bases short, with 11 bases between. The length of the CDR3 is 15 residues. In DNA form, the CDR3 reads TGTGCCAGCAGCCCATCGACAGCGAACACCGGGGAGCTGTTTTTT. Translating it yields CASSPSTANTGELFF.

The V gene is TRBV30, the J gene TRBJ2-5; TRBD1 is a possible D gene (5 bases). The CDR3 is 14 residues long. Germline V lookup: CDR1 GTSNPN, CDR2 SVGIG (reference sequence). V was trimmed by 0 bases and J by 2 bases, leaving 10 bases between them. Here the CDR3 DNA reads TGTGCCTGGAGTGTAGGGGTAACACAAGAGACCCAGTACTTC. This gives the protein CAWSVGVTQETQYF.

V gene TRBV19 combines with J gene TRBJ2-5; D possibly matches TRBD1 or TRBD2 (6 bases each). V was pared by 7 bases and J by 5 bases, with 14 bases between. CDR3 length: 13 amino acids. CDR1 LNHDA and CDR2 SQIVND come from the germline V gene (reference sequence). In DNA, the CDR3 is TGTGCCAGTAATGGGGGGCCGTCGGAGACCCAGTACTTC. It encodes CASNGGPSETQYF. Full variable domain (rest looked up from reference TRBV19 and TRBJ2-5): DGGITQSPKYLFRKEGQNVTLSCEQNLNHDAMYWYRQDPGQGLRLIYYSQIVNDFQKGDIAEGYSVSREKKESFPLTVTSAQKNPTAFYLCASNGGPSETQYFGPGTRLLVL.

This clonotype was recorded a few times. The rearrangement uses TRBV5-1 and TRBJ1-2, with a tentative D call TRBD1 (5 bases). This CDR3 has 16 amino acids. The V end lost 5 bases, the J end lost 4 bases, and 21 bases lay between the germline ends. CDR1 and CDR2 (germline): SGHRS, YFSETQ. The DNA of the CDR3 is TGCGCCAGCAGGGAAATGCAGGGAGTTCTCGGCTATGGCTACACCTTC. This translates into CASREMQGVLGYGYTF.

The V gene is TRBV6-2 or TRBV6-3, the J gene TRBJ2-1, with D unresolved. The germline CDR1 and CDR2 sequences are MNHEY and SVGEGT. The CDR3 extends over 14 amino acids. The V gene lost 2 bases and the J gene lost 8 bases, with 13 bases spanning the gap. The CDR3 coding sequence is TGTGCCAGCAGTTACGACGGTCCCCTAGATGAGCAGTTCTTC. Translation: CASSYDGPLDEQFF.

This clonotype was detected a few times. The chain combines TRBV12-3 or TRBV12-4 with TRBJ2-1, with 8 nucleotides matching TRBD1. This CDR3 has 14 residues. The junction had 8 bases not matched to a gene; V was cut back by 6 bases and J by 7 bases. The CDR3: CASRTDRGWNEQFF. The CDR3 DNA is TGTGCCAGCAGGACAGACAGGGGATGGAATGAGCAGTTCTTC.

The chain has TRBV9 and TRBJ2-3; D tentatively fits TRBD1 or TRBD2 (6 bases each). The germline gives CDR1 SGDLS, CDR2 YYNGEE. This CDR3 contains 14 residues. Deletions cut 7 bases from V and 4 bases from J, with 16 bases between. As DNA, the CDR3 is TGTGCCAGCGGCTTGGGGGGCCCGTCAGATACGCAGTATTTT. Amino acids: CASGLGGPSDTQYF. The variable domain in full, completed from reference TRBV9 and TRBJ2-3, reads DSGVTQTPKHLITATGQRVTLRCSPRSGDLSVYWYQQSLDQGLQFLIQYYNGEERAKGNILERFSAQQFPDLHSELNLSSLELGDSALYFCASGLGGPSDTQYFGPGTRLTVL.

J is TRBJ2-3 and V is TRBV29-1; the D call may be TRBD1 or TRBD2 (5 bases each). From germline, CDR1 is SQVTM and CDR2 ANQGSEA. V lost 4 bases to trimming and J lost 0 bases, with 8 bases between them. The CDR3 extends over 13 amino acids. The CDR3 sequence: CSVAGGSTDTQYF. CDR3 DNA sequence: TGCAGCGTTGCTGGGGGTAGCACAGATACGCAGTATTTT.

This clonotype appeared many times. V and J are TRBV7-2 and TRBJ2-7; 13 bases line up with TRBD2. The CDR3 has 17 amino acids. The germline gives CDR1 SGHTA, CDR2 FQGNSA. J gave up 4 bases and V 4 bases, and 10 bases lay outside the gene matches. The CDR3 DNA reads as TGTGCCAGCAGCTCGCTTCTGACTAGCGGGGGGCGGTACGAGCAGTACTTC. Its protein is CASSSLLTSGGRYEQYF.

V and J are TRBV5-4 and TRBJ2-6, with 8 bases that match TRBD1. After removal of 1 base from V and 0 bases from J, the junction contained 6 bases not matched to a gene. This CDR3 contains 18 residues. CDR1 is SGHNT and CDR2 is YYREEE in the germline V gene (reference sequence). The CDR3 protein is CASSLPQGVRSGANVLTF. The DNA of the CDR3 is TGTGCCAGCAGCTTGCCACAGGGGGTTCGCTCTGGGGCCAACGTCCTGACTTTC.

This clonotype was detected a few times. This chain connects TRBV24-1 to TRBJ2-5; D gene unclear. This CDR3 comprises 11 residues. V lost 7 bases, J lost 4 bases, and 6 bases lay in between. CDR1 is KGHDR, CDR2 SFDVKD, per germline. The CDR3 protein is CATSLGETQYF. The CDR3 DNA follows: TGTGCCACCAGCCTGGGAGAGACCCAGTACTTC.

In DNA, the CDR3 is TGTGCCAGCTCATCACAGGGGTTAGGAATTCGACCCCTCCACTTT. This codes for CASSSQGLGIRPLHF. The genes are TRBV6-6 and TRBJ1-6; TRBD1 matches at 7 bases. The CDR3 runs 15 residues. CDR1 MNHNY and CDR2 SVGAGI come from the germline V gene (reference sequence). V dropped 8 bases and J dropped 12; count of bases not matched to a gene: 16.

The CDR3 spells CSATSLAGYTDTQYF. CDR3 sequence (DNA): TGCAGTGCTACGAGTTTAGCGGGCTACACAGATACGCAGTATTTT. The V call is TRBV20-1, the J call TRBJ2-3, with 7 bases fitting TRBD2. From germline, CDR1 is DFQATT and CDR2 SNEGSKA (reference sequence). V lost 4 bases, J lost 2 bases, and 9 bases stayed unmatched. CDR3 length: 15 residues.

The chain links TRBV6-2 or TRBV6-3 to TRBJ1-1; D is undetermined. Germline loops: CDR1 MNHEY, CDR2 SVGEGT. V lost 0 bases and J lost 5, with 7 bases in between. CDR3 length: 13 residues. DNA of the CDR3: TGTGCCAGCAGTTACTCTTGGGAGACTGAAGCTTTCTTT. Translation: CASSYSWETEAFF.

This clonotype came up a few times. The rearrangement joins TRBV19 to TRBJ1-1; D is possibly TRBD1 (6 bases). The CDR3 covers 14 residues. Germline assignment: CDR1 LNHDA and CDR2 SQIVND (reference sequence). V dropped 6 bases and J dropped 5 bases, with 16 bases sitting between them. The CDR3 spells CASRKTSGATEAFF. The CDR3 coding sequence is TGTGCCAGTAGAAAAACTTCAGGGGCGACTGAAGCTTTCTTT.

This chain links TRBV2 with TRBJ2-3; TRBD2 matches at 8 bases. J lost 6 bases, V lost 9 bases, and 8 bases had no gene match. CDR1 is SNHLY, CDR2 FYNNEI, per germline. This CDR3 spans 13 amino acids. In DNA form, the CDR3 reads TGTGCCAGTGGCGTCGGGGGGGAGGATACGCAGTATTTT. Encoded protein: CASGVGGEDTQYF.

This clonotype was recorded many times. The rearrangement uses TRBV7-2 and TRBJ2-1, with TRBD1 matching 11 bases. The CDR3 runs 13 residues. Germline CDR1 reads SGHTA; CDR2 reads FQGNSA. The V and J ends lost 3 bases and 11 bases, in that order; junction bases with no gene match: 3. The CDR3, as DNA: TGTGCCAGCAGCTTCGGGACAGGGGGGAAGCAGTTCTTC. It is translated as CASSFGTGGKQFF.

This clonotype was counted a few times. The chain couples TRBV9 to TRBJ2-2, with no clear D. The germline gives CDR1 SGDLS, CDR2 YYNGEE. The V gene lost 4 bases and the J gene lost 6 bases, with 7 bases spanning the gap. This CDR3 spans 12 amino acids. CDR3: CASSWVSGELFF. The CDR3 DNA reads TGTGCCAGCAGCTGGGTGTCCGGGGAGCTGTTTTTT. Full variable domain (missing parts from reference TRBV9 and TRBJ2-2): DSGVTQTPKHLITATGQRVTLRCSPRSGDLSVYWYQQSLDQGLQFLIQYYNGEERAKGNILERFSAQQFPDLHSELNLSSLELGDSALYFCASSWVSGELFFGEGSRLTVL.

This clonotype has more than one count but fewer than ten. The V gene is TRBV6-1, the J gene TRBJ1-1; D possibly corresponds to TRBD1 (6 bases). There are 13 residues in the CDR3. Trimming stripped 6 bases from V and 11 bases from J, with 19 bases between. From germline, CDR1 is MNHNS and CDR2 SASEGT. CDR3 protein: CASRGGQSEVAFF. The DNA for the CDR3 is TGTGCCAGCAGGGGAGGACAGTCGGAGGTGGCTTTCTTT.

The CDR3 nucleotides read TGCAGTGCTAAAGACCCCGGACAGGGGGTCAATGAGCAGTTCTTC. Amino acids: CSAKDPGQGVNEQFF. V gene TRBV20-1 combines with J gene TRBJ2-1; 10 positions match TRBD1. This CDR3 is built from 15 residues. The trim removed 4 bases at V and 6 bases at J, leaving 9 bases unmatched. The V gene's germline CDR1 is DFQATT and CDR2 SNEGSKA (reference sequence).